The 25 T cell receptor beta chains below all came from one sample that was sequenced in a study of CD8 T cells in Susac syndrome. RNA in amounts of roughly 0.45 to 1 ug was reverse transcribed with random hexamers. TCRdb recomputed calls from the immunoSEQ multiplex PCR reads with MiXCR, one row per CDR3 protein. The table lists 95,000 to 150,000 distinct CDR3 sequences, 85% to 95% of them singletons. Sequencing was done on a sample of CD8+ T cells from PBMCs. These receptor sequences come from a human donor with Susac syndrome.

The CDR3 sequence: CASSQDGGTGGYEQYF. The CDR3 DNA sequence: TGCGCCAGCAGCCAAGACGGCGGGACAGGGGGCTACGAGCAGTACTTC. The chain links TRBV4-1 to TRBJ2-7, with TRBD1 matching 11 bases. CDR1 and CDR2 from the germline V gene are MGHRA and YSYEKL. This CDR3 region has 16 residues. The trim removed 0 bases at V and 3 bases at J, leaving 4 bases unmatched.

This chain joins TRBV30 and TRBJ2-5, with D possibly matching TRBD2 (5 bases). The germline V gene has CDR1 GTSNPN and CDR2 SVGIG (reference sequence). This CDR3 region has 15 residues. The V end was cut by 2 bases, the J end by 2 bases, with 15 bases between. The CDR3 DNA reads as TGTGCCTGGAGTCTGTGGTCAGGACTTCAAGAGACCCAGTACTTC. The encoded protein is CAWSLWSGLQETQYF.

The chain couples TRBV13 to TRBJ2-7; 9 bases are a match to TRBD1. J was trimmed by 7 bases and V by 5 bases; bases with no gene match: 9. Germline loops: CDR1 PRHDT, CDR2 FYEKMQ (reference sequence). This CDR3 region has 14 residues. The CDR3 bases are TGTGCCAGCAGCGCCGGGACAGGGCAGCTTGAGCAGTACTTC. Its translation is CASSAGTGQLEQYF. The full variable domain, with the rest looked up from reference TRBV13 and TRBJ2-7, is AAGVIQSPRHLIKEKRETATLKCYPIPRHDTVYWYQQGPGQDPQFLISFYEKMQSDKGSIPDRFSAQQFSDYHSELNMSSLELGDSALYFCASSAGTGQLEQYFGPGTRLTVT.

The J gene is TRBJ2-7, the V gene TRBV10-3; weak D call: TRBD1 (5 bases). Trimming cost V 6 bases and J 5 bases, with 11 bases left between them. The germline CDR1 and CDR2 sequences are ENHRY and SYGVKD. There are 12 residues in the CDR3. CDR3 sequence (DNA): TGTGCCATCAGAAAAACAGGAGACGAGCAGTACTTC. It specifies CAIRKTGDEQYF.

The gene calls are TRBV7-9 and TRBJ2-3; the D gene is possibly TRBD1 (5 bases). The CDR3 is 15 amino acids. V gave up 5 bases and J gave up 5 bases, with 17 bases separating them. Germline V lookup: CDR1 SEHNR, CDR2 FQNEAQ (reference sequence). The CDR3 bases are TGTGCCAGCAGCGTTCAACAGGACGGTAGAGATACGCAGTATTTT. Its protein product is CASSVQQDGRDTQYF. The entire variable domain, with the rest obtained from reference TRBV7-9 and TRBJ2-3, is as follows: DTGVSQNPRHKITKRGQNVTFRCDPISEHNRLYWYRQTLGQGPEFLTYFQNEAQLEKSRLLSDRFSAERPKGSFSTLEIQRTEQGDSAMYLCASSVQQDGRDTQYFGPGTRLTVL.

This rearrangement joins TRBV4-3 to TRBJ2-2; TRBD1 matches at 8 bases. V trimming: 2 bases; J trimming: 4 bases; junction bases outside the gene matches: 12. The CDR3 consists of 18 residues. Germline values: CDR1 LGHNA, CDR2 YSLEER. Here the CDR3 reads CASSQSFRGLLSTGELFF. The CDR3 bases are TGCGCCAGCAGCCAATCCTTCAGGGGGCTGTTGAGCACCGGGGAGCTGTTTTTT.

The CDR3 sequence: CASSLGGTQPQHF. The CDR3 coding sequence is TGTGCCAGCAGTTTGGGGGGCACTCAGCCCCAGCATTTT. The chain uses TRBV12-3 or TRBV12-4 and TRBJ1-5, with a possible D match to TRBD1 (6 bases). This CDR3 comprises 13 residues. With 3 bases removed from V and 6 bases from J, the gap between germline ends came to 9 bases.

The chain joins TRBV20-1 to TRBJ2-5; TRBD2 might be the D (6 bases). The CDR3 loop spans 12 amino acids. Germline values: CDR1 DFQATT, CDR2 SNEGSKA (reference sequence). Trimming removed 5 bases from V and 1 base from J, with 8 bases in between. CDR3 bases: TGCAGTGCTGGGGACTTCCAAGAGACCCAGTACTTC. Its protein is CSAGDFQETQYF.

The chain recombines TRBV25-1 with TRBJ2-1; unclear D gene. The CDR3 extends over 11 amino acids. Germline CDR1 MGHDK, CDR2 SYGVNS. V lost 9 bases to trimming and J lost 3 bases, with 6 bases between them. CDR3 protein: CASLDYNEQFF. The CDR3 coding sequence is TGTGCCAGTCTCGACTACAATGAGCAGTTCTTC.

The J gene is TRBJ1-1, the V gene TRBV5-6, with D uncertain. CDR3 length equals 15 residues. Germline-derived CDR1 and CDR2 are SGHDT and YYEEEE. Trimming took 0 bases from V and 2 from J, leaving 11 bases between them. The CDR3 here is CASSLGVILNTEAFF. The CDR3 DNA is TGTGCCAGCAGCTTGGGTGTAATCCTTAACACTGAAGCTTTCTTT.

The rearrangement uses TRBV4-1 and TRBJ2-1, with D perhaps matching TRBD2 (5 bases). Trimming took off 3 bases at V and 8 bases at J, with 20 bases between the two ends. Germline V gene lookup returns CDR1 MGHRA and CDR2 YSYEKL. The CDR3 is 16 amino acids. CDR3 nucleotides: TGCGCCAGCAGCCAGACGCTAGCAGCGTGGCTCCATGAGCAGTTCTTC. Its translation: CASSQTLAAWLHEQFF.

J is TRBJ2-1 and V is TRBV4-3, with 7 bases aligning to TRBD1. Germline V lookup: CDR1 LGHNA, CDR2 YSLEER. The CDR3 spans 17 residues. V gave up 0 bases and J gave up 3 bases; unmatched junction bases: 8. CDR3: CASSQDVGAGGYNEQFF. CDR3 nucleotide sequence: TGCGCCAGCAGCCAAGATGTAGGGGCAGGGGGCTACAATGAGCAGTTCTTC.

The gene calls are TRBV9 and TRBJ2-7; 10 bases line up with TRBD2. Unmatched junction bases numbered 3, after V lost 0 bases and J lost 3 bases. The CDR3 loop spans 15 amino acids. Germline V gene sequence: CDR1 SGDLS, CDR2 YYNGEE. The CDR3 DNA reads TGTGCCAGCAGCGTAGATACTAGCGGGGTCTACGAGCAGTACTTC. It encodes CASSVDTSGVYEQYF.

The chain combines TRBV6-6 with TRBJ1-2; D might be TRBD1 (5 bases). Trimming cost V 10 bases and J 4 bases, with 13 bases left between them. Germline V gene sequence: CDR1 MNHNY, CDR2 SVGAGI (reference sequence). CDR3 size: 12 residues. CDR3 DNA sequence: TGTGCCACGGCAGTAGACAGCTATGGCTACACCTTC. Protein: CATAVDSYGYTF.

The chain combines TRBV14 with TRBJ1-1, with 8 bases lining up with TRBD1. The germline CDR1 and CDR2 sequences are SGHDN and FVKESK. V trimming: 4 bases; J trimming: 4 bases; junction bases outside the gene matches: 5. The length of the CDR3 is 14 residues. CDR3 in DNA: TGTGCCAGCAGCCTTCTTACAGGGGGCACTGAAGCTTTCTTT. The encoded protein is CASSLLTGGTEAFF.

The chain recombines TRBV30 with TRBJ2-1; D is perhaps TRBD1 (5 bases). Germline-derived CDR1 and CDR2 are GTSNPN and SVGIG (reference sequence). This CDR3 comprises 12 residues. The ends were cut back, 3 bases at V and 7 bases at J, with 10 bases in the middle. CDR3 nucleotide sequence: TGTGCCTGGAGACTTCAGGGAAATGAGCAGTTCTTC. It specifies CAWRLQGNEQFF.

The chain employs TRBV7-2 and TRBJ2-7; perhaps TRBD2 as D (5 bases). Trimming cost V 3 bases and J 3 bases, with 12 bases left between them. CDR3 length: 14 amino acids. CDR1 and CDR2 from the germline V gene are SGHTA and FQGNSA. The CDR3 nucleotides are TGTGCCAGCAGCTTCCGGGAATCGGGCTACGAGCAGTACTTC. Translated, it gives CASSFRESGYEQYF.

The V call is TRBV29-1, the J call TRBJ1-5; a weak D match, TRBD1 (6 bases). V was cut by 3 bases and J by 3 bases, with 15 bases left in between. CDR1 and CDR2 from the germline V gene are SQVTM and ANQGSEA. CDR3 size: 15 residues. CDR3 sequence: CSVDSGEGPNQPQHF. CDR3 DNA sequence: TGCAGCGTTGATTCAGGGGAAGGGCCCAATCAGCCCCAGCATTTT. The variable domain in full, completed from reference TRBV29-1 and TRBJ1-5, reads SAVISQKPSRDICQRGTSLTIQCQVDSQVTMMFWYRQQPGQSLTLIATANQGSEATYESGFVIDKFPISRPNLTFSTLTVSNMSPEDSSIYLCSVDSGEGPNQPQHFGDGTRLSIL.

This sequence joins TRBV12-3 or TRBV12-4 and TRBJ2-3; D tentatively reads TRBD1 or TRBD2 (6 bases each). CDR3 size: 18 residues. V was trimmed by 0 bases and J by 3 bases, leaving 19 bases between them. CDR3 in DNA: TGTGCCAGCAGTTTAGCGCTATGGGGGGCGCTGGAGACAGATACGCAGTATTTT. Protein product: CASSLALWGALETDTQYF.

The genes are TRBV9 and TRBJ2-1; 9 bases are shared with TRBD1. V was clipped by 4 bases and J by 6 bases; unmatched bases: 11. The CDR3 is 16 residues long. Germline V gene data show CDR1 as SGDLS and CDR2 as YYNGEE. The CDR3 nucleotides are TGTGCCAGCAGCACCTCCCGGGACAGGGACATCAATGAGCAGTTCTTC. Translation gives CASSTSRDRDINEQFF.

The chain is built from TRBV9 and TRBJ2-3; D tentatively reads TRBD1 or TRBD2 (5 bases each). Germline V gives CDR1 SGDLS, CDR2 YYNGEE. The CDR3 is made up of 15 amino acids. Trimming took 3 bases from V and 2 from J, leaving 13 bases between them. The CDR3 sequence is CASSARDGTTDTQYF. The CDR3 DNA reads TGTGCCAGCAGCGCCCGGGACGGGACCACAGATACGCAGTATTTT.

The gene calls are TRBV7-9 and TRBJ1-1; 8 bases line up with TRBD1. This CDR3 spans 15 amino acids. Germline CDR1 and CDR2: SEHNR and FQNEAQ (reference sequence). Trimming at V came to 4 bases and at J to 1 base, leaving 5 bases not matched to a gene. The DNA of the CDR3 is TGTGCCAGCAGCTCCGGACAGGGAACGAACACTGAAGCTTTCTTT. The encoded protein is CASSSGQGTNTEAFF.

The V call is TRBV12-3 or TRBV12-4, the J call TRBJ2-1, with TRBD1 as a possible D gene (6 bases). The CDR3 runs to 13 residues. Between the trimmed V and J ends, which lost 6 bases and 10 bases, there was a span of 16 bases. Here the CDR3 DNA reads TGTGCCAGCAGCCCCGGCCCCGGGACAGAGCAGTTCTTC. Amino acid sequence: CASSPGPGTEQFF.

The chain employs TRBV14 and TRBJ1-2; maybe TRBD1 (5 bases). CDR1 and CDR2 from the germline V gene are SGHDN and FVKESK. Trimming left V 4 bases short and J 1 base short, with 7 bases between. The CDR3 length is 13 residues. CDR3 in amino acids: CASSRDLNYGYTF. In DNA, the CDR3 is TGTGCCAGCAGCCGGGACCTTAACTATGGCTACACCTTC.

This clonotype was seen a few times. At one of its ends the junction is not consistent with the germline gene, which may arise from a read error. The chain couples TRBV5-1 to TRBJ1-6, with D perhaps TRBD1 (5 bases). Germline-derived CDR1 and CDR2 are SGHRS and YFSETQ. CDR3 length: 13 amino acids. The chain's CDR3 is CASSLAGNSPLHF. The CDR3 DNA reads TGTGCCAGCAGCTTAGCAGGGAATTCACCCCTCCACTTT.